The rows below give T cell receptor beta chains drawn from one sample of a study of vaccination and CD4 T cells after COVID-19. TCRdb independently ran MiXCR on the PCR reads; one entry per CDR3 protein. The sample holds about 36,000 distinct CDR3 sequences, around 39% seen once. The source material was CD4+ T cells from blood, sampled about 7 months after SARS-CoV-2 vaccination. The receptors come from a human donor who had recovered from COVID-19. Each CDR3 is given without its conserved first and last residue. Each record gives: V gene, J gene, CDR3 length, CDR3 protein.

TRBV4-1	TRBJ2-1	9	ASSQGGEQF
TRBV6-4	TRBJ2-3	13	ASSDGTGGTDTQY
TRBV2	TRBJ1-6	13	ASNPGRAQSSPLH
TRBV7-9	TRBJ2-1	15	ASSHRLRTGSYNEQF
TRBV6-1	TRBJ1-5	11	ASSGTDNQPQH
TRBV28	TRBJ2-2	11	AGSLGQAGELF
TRBV15	TRBJ2-1	13	ATSRVRGTYNEQF
TRBV19	TRBJ1-6	14	ASSGNRGGYNSPLH
TRBV27	TRBJ2-7	14	ASSLKPISSGYEQY
TRBV2	TRBJ1-5	13	ASRATGGPNQPQH
TRBV4-3	TRBJ1-5	13	ASSQDLAGGQPQH
TRBV20-1	TRBJ2-5	12	SAGGLARQETQY
TRBV24-1	TRBJ2-1	8	ATVKGVLF
TRBV14	TRBJ2-1	13	ASSLGGANYNEQF
TRBV28	TRBJ2-5	15	ASSLLYGTTSEETQY
TRBV5-1	TRBJ1-2	10	ASSPVGGGYT
TRBV5-5	TRBJ2-5	12	ASSLTGEVPTQY
TRBV10-1	TRBJ2-3	12	ATREGDSTDTQY
TRBV28	TRBJ2-7	11	ASSSGTSYEQY
TRBV7-9	TRBJ1-1	13	ASSSPTGRGTEAF
TRBV29-1	TRBJ1-5	11	SVARDSNQPQH
TRBV20-1	TRBJ2-5	10	SAERNQETQY
TRBV20-1	TRBJ2-6	11	SATRGGANVLT
TRBV7-8	TRBJ2-1	15	ASSLWVAGVGPDEQF
TRBV10-3	TRBJ2-1	12	AISVSGEASEQF
TRBV5-8	TRBJ1-2	13	ASSLEGSGGDGYT
TRBV7-2	TRBJ2-5	14	ASSLGGTGGEETQY
TRBV7-3	TRBJ2-3	13	ASSHNLGSTDTQY
TRBV18	TRBJ2-5	15	ASSQNPTGTDQETQY
TRBV7-9	TRBJ2-1	9	ASSLPLEQF